Listed below are T cell receptor beta chains from one sample, sequenced in a study of Ad26.COV2.S vaccination and SARS-CoV-2 variants. Only in-frame clones appear in the TCRdb table, and some are missing; sequencing was by immunoSEQ multiplex PCR. The sample contains about 680,000 clones, 89% of which appear only once. The source material was peripheral blood, sampled in a trial of Ad26.COV2.S vaccine versus placebo. The receptor source for this set is a person between 18 and 65 years old who received the Ad26.COV2.S COVID-19 vaccine or a placebo. Each CDR3 is given with its conserved first and last residue. A D gene is named only where the DNA matches it firmly. Size values are once, few and many counts, or a class for expanded clones, and some rows have none.

D,size,length,V,J,CDR3,DNA
.,.,15,TRBV30,TRBJ1-6,CAWSLWSSYNSPLHF,TGTGCCTGGAGTCTGTGGAGCTCCTATAATTCACCCCTCCACTTT
.,.,12,TRBV7-2,TRBJ1-5,CASRLDHQPQHF,TGTGCCAGCAGGTTGGACCATCAGCCCCAGCATTTT
TRBD2,.,17,TRBV7-9,TRBJ2-7,CASTDPTSGERSYEQYF,TGTGCCAGCACCGACCCGACTAGCGGGGAACGATCCTACGAGCAGTACTTC
.,.,13,TRBV5-5,TRBJ2-5,CASSLVGVETQYF,TGTGCCAGCAGCTTGGTTGGGGTAGAGACCCAGTACTTC
TRBD2,once,16,TRBV7-8,TRBJ2-5,CASSSPSTSGSGTQYF,TGTGCCAGCAGCTCCCCCTCGACTAGCGGGAGCGGGACCCAGTACTTC
.,.,15,TRBV27,TRBJ2-5,CASSSWEGAWETQYF,TGTGCCAGCAGTTCATGGGAGGGGGCTTGGGAGACCCAGTACTTC
TRBD1,.,11,TRBV27,TRBJ1-1,CASSLGGEAFF,TGTGCCAGCAGTCTAGGGGGCGAGGCTTTCTTT
.,.,14,TRBV3-1/TRBV3-2,TRBJ2-1,CASSQDRLGGEQFF,TGTGCCAGCAGCCAAGATCGGTTAGGGGGTGAGCAGTTCTTC
TRBD1,once,12,TRBV29-1,TRBJ1-2,CSVTGERSGYTF,TGCAGCGTCACAGGGGAAAGAAGCGGCTACACCTTC
.,.,11,TRBV30,TRBJ2-5,CAWSRTETQYF,TGTGCCTGGAGCCGAACCGAGACCCAGTACTTC
.,.,12,TRBV10-2,TRBJ1-2,CASSLGGYGYTF,TGCGCCAGCAGTCTGGGGGGTTATGGCTACACCTTC
.,.,15,TRBV7-2,TRBJ1-6,CASSLGGGRNSPLHF,TGTGCCAGCAGCTTAGGGGGAGGGCGGAATTCACCCCTCCACTTT
.,.,14,TRBV2,TRBJ2-1,CASGWGGAYNEQFF,TGTGCCAGCGGGTGGGGGGGCGCCTACAATGAGCAGTTCTTC
.,.,12,TRBV28,TRBJ2-3,CATWQGTDTQYF,TGTGCCACCTGGCAGGGCACAGATACGCAGTATTTT
TRBD2,.,18,TRBV13,TRBJ2-2,CASSWGLAGVGITGELFF,TGTGCCAGCAGCTGGGGACTAGCGGGAGTTGGTATAACCGGGGAGCTGTTTTTT
TRBD1,.,13,TRBV27,TRBJ2-7,CASSFGQAYEQYF,TGTGCCAGCAGTTTCGGACAGGCTTACGAGCAGTACTTC